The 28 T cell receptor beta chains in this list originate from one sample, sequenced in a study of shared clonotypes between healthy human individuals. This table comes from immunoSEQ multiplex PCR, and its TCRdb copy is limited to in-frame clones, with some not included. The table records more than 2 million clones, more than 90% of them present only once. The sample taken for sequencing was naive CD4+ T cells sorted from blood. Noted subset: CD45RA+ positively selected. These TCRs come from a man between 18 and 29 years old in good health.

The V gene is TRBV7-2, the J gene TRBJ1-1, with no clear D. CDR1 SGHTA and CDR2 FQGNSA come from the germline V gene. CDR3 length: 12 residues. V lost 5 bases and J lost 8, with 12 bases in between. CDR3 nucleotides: TGTGCCAGCAGCCCATATACCGGAGAAGCTTTCTTT. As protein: CASSPYTGEAFF.

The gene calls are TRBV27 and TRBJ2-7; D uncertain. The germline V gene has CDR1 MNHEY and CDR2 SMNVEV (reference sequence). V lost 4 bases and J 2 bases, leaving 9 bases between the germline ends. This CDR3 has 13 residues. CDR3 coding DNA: TGTGCCAGCAGTTCGACTTTACCCTACGAGCAGTACTTC. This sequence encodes CASSSTLPYEQYF.

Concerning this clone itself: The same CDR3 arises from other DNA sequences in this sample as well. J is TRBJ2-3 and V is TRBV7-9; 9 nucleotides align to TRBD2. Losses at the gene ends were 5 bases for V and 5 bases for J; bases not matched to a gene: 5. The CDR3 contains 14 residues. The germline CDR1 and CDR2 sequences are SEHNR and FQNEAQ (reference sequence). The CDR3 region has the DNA TGTGCCAGCAGCCCGGGACTAGCCGTAGATACGCAGTATTTT. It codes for CASSPGLAVDTQYF.

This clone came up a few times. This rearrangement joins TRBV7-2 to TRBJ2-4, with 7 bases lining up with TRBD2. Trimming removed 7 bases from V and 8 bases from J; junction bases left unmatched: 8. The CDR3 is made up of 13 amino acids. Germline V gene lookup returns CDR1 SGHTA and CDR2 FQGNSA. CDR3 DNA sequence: TGTGCCAGCACCGGACTAGGGAGGGACATTCAGTACTTC. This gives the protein CASTGLGRDIQYF.

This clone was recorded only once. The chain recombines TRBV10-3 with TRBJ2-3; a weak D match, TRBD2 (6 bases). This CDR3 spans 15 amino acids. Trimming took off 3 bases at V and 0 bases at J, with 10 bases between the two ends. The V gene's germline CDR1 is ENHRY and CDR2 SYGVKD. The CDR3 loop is CAISDGRGSTDTQYF. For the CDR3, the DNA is TGTGCCATCAGTGATGGGCGGGGTAGCACAGATACGCAGTATTTT.

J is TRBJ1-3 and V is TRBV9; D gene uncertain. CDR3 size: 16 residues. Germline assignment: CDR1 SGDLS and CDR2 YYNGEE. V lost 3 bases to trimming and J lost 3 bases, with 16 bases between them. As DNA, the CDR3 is TGTGCCAGCAGCGGCGAAAGGGAAGGAGGTGGAAACACCATATATTTT. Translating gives CASSGEREGGGNTIYF.

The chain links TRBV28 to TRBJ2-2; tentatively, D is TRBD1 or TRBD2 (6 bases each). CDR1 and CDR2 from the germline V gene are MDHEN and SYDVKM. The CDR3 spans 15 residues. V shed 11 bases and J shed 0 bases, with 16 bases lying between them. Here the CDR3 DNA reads TGTGCCTCCAAGGGGGGTGACGCGAACACCGGGGAGCTGTTTTTT. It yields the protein CASKGGDANTGELFF.

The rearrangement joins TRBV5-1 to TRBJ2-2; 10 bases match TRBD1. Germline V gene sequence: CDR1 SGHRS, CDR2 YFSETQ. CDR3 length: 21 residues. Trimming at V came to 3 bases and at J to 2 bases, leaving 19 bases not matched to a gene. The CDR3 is CASSSVAVRPGQGLNTGELFF. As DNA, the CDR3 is TGCGCCAGCAGCTCCGTTGCGGTAAGACCGGGACAGGGGCTAAACACCGGGGAGCTGTTTTTT.

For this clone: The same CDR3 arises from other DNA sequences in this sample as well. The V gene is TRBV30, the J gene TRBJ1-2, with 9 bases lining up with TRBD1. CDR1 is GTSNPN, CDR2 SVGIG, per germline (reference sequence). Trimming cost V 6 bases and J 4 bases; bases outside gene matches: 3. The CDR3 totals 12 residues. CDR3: CACSGQGYGYTF. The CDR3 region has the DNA TGTGCCTGCTCGGGACAGGGCTATGGCTACACCTTC.

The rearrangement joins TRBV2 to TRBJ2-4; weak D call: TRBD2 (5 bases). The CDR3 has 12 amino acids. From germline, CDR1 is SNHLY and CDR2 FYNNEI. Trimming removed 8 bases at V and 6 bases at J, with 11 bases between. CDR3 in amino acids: CASRSDLNIQYF. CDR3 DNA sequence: TGTGCCAGCCGGTCGGACTTAAACATTCAGTACTTC.

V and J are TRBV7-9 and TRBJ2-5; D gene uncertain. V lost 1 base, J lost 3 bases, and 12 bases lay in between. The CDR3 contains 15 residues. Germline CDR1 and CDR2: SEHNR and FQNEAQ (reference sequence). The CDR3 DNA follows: TGTGCCAGCAGCTTAGGCCGGAAATCGGAAGAGACCCAGTACTTC. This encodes CASSLGRKSEETQYF. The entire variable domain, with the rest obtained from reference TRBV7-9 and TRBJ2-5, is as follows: DTGVSQNPRHKITKRGQNVTFRCDPISEHNRLYWYRQTLGQGPEFLTYFQNEAQLEKSRLLSDRFSAERPKGSFSTLEIQRTEQGDSAMYLCASSLGRKSEETQYFGPGTRLLVL.

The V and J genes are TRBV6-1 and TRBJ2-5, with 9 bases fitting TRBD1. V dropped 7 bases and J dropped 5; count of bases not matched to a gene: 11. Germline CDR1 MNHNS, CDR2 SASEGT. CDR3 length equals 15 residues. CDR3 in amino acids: CASNPTGGLWETQYF. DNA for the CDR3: TGTGCCAGCAATCCAACAGGGGGCTTATGGGAGACCCAGTACTTC.

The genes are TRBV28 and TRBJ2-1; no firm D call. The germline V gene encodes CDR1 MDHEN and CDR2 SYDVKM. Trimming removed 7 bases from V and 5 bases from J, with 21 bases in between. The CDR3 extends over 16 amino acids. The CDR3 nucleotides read TGTGCCAGCAATACATGGTGGCAGCAGAGCGACAATGAGCAGTTCTTC. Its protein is CASNTWWQQSDNEQFF.

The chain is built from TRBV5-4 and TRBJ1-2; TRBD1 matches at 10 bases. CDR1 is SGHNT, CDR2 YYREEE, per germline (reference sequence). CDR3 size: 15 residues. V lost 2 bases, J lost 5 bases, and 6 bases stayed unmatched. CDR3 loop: CASSLTGQGKYGYTF. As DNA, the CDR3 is TGTGCCAGCAGCTTAACGGGACAGGGGAAATATGGCTACACCTTC.

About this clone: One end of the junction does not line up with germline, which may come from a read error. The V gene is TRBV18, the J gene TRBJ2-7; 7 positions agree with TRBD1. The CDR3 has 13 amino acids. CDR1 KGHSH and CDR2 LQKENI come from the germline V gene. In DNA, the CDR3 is TGTGCCAGCTCACCGGGTTCGGTAGGGGACAGTGACTTC. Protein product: CASSPGSVGDSDF.

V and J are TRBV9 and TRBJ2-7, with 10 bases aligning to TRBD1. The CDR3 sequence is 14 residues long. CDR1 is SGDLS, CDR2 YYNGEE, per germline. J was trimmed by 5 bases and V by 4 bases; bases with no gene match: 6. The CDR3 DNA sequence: TGTGCCAGCAGCCCCCGGGACAGGGGCAACGAGCAGTACTTC. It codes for CASSPRDRGNEQYF.

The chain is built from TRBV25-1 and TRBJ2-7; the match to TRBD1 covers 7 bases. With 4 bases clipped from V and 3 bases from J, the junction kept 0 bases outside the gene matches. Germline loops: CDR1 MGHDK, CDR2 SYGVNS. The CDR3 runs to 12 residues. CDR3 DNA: TGTGCCAGCAGTGGGGACAGCTACGAGCAGTACTTC. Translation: CASSGDSYEQYF.

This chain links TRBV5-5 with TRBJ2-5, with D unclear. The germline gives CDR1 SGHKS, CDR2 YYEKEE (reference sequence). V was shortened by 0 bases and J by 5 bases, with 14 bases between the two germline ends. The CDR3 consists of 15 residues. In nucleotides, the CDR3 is TGTGCCAGCAGCTTGGAGGGCAGCCCTGTGGAGACCCAGTACTTC. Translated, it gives CASSLEGSPVETQYF.

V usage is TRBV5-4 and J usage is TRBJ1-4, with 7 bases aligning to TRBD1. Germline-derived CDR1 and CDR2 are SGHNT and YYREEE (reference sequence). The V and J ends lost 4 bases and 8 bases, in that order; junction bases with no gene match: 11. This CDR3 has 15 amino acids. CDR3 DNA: TGTGCCAGCAGCGTCCTGACAGGGAGTAGGGAAAAACTGTTTTTT. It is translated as CASSVLTGSREKLFF.

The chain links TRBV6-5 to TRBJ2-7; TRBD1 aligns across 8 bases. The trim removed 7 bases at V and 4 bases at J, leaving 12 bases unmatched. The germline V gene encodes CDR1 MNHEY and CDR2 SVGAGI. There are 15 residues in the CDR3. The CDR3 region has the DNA TGTGCCAGCACCGGGGACAGGAAGATTATTTACGAGCAGTACTTC. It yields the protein CASTGDRKIIYEQYF.

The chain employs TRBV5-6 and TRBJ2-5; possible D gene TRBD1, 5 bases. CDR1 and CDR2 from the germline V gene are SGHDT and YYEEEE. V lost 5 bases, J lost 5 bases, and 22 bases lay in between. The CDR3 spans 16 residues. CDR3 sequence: CASRRDRGRSWETQYF. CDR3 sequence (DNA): TGTGCCAGCAGACGTGACAGAGGCCGGTCTTGGGAGACCCAGTACTTC.

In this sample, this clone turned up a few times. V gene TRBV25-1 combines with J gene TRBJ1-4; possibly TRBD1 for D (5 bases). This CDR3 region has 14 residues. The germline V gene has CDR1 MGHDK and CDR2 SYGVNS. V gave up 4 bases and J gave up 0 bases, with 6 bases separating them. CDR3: CASSVRATNEKLFF. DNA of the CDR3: TGTGCCAGCAGTGTCAGGGCAACTAATGAAAAACTGTTTTTT. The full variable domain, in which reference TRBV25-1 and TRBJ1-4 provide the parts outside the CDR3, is EADIYQTPRYLVIGTGKKITLECSQTMGHDKMYWYQQDPGMELHLIHYSYGVNSTEKGDLSSESTVSRIRTEHFPLTLESARPSHTSQYLCASSVRATNEKLFFGSGTQLSVL.

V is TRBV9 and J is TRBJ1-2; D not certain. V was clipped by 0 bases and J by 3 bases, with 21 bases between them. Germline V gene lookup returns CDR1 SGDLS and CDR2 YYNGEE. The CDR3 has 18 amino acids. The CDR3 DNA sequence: TGTGCCAGCAGCGTAGAGGGCAGCTCCCGACCGAGGGACTATGGCTACACCTTC. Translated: CASSVEGSSRPRDYGYTF. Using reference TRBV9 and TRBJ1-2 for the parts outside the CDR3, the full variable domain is DSGVTQTPKHLITATGQRVTLRCSPRSGDLSVYWYQQSLDQGLQFLIQYYNGEERAKGNILERFSAQQFPDLHSELNLSSLELGDSALYFCASSVEGSSRPRDYGYTFGSGTRLTVV.

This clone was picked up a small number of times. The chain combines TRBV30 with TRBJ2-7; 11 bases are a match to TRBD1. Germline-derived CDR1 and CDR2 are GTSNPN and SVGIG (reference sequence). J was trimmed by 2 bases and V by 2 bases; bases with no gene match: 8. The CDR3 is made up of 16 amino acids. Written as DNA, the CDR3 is TGTGCCTGGAGTCCTGGGGGGACAGGGGGTCCCTACGAGCAGTACTTC. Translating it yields CAWSPGGTGGPYEQYF.

As DNA, the CDR3 is TGTGCCAGCAGACAGGGCCCGGCGCGAAACATTCAGTACTTC. It translates to CASRQGPARNIQYF. The chain carries TRBV2 and TRBJ2-4, with D perhaps TRBD1 (6 bases). The ends were cut back, 6 bases at V and 6 bases at J, with 15 bases in the middle. This CDR3 comprises 14 residues. From germline, CDR1 is SNHLY and CDR2 FYNNEI.

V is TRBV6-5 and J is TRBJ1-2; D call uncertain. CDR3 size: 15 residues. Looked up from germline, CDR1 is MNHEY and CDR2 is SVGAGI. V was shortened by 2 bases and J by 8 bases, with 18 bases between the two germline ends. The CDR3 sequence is CASSYGVGQVSGYTF. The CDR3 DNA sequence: TGTGCCAGCAGTTACGGGGTTGGGCAGGTGTCGGGCTACACCTTC.

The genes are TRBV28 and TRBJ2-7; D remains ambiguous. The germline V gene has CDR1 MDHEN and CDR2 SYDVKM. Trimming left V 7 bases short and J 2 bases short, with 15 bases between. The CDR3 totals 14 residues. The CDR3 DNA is TGTGCCAGCATCGCCAAGGTCAGCACCTACGAGCAGTACTTC. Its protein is CASIAKVSTYEQYF. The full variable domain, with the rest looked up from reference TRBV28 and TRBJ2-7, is DVKVTQSSRYLVKRTGEKVFLECVQDMDHENMFWYRQDPGLGLRLIYFSYDVKMKEKGDIPEGYSVSREKKERFSLILESASTNQTSMYLCASIAKVSTYEQYFGPGTRLTVT.

In nucleotides, the CDR3 is TGTGCCACCCGACTAGCGGCGGGGGACGAGCAGTACTTC. Translation gives CATRLAAGDEQYF. The chain links TRBV6-1 to TRBJ2-7, with TRBD2 matching over 9 bases. The CDR3 loop spans 13 amino acids. In germline, CDR1 is MNHNS, CDR2 SASEGT. The V segment lost 10 bases and the J segment 5 bases; nucleotides outside the gene matches: 9.